The 20 T cell receptor beta chains given below trace back to one sample, sequenced in a study of blood T cell repertoires in COVID-19 (TCRdb year 2020). Library preparation used the immunoSEQ multiplex PCR assay. In TCRdb, the immuneACCESS table is reduced to in-frame sequences with V and J assigned. These tables do not hold every clone; where another copy was compared, an unresolved V gene accounts for under half, and the others remain unexplained. The sample table shows 260,000 or so clones, and roughly 87% are seen once. The top ten clonotypes cover roughly 2.6% of the sample. What was sequenced was PBMCs or T cells enriched from blood (not recorded which). The receptors here all came from a woman aged 25 to 45 with acute COVID-19.

In the case of this clone: In the same sample, other DNA sequences code for this CDR3. The genes are TRBV5-1 and TRBJ2-7, with D possibly matching TRBD1 (5 bases). Germline V gives CDR1 SGHRS, CDR2 YFSETQ. Deletions cut 5 bases from V and 3 bases from J, with 12 bases between. The CDR3 spans 13 residues. The CDR3 is CASREGASYEQYF. The CDR3 nucleotides are TGCGCCAGCAGAGAAGGGGCAAGCTACGAGCAGTACTTC.

The V and J genes are TRBV19 and TRBJ1-1, with D hard to call. The CDR3 has 13 amino acids. Germline V lookup: CDR1 LNHDA, CDR2 SQIVND (reference sequence). The V and J ends lost 5 bases and 6 bases respectively, with 13 bases between them. This chain's CDR3 is CASSRGRLAEAFF. CDR3 bases: TGTGCCAGTAGTCGTGGGCGCTTAGCTGAAGCTTTCTTT. Based on the CDR3 plus reference TRBV19 and TRBJ1-1, the full variable domain is DGGITQSPKYLFRKEGQNVTLSCEQNLNHDAMYWYRQDPGQGLRLIYYSQIVNDFQKGDIAEGYSVSREKKESFPLTVTSAQKNPTAFYLCASSRGRLAEAFFGQGTRLTVV.

The genes are TRBV3-1 (or the pseudogene TRBV3-2) and TRBJ2-7; 10 nucleotides align to TRBD1. CDR3 length: 14 residues. Germline CDR1 is LGHDT and CDR2 is YNNKEL (reference sequence). With V trimmed by 4 bases and J by 6 bases, 6 bases remained unmatched. CDR3 loop: CASSLGTGVGEQYF. The CDR3 DNA reads as TGTGCCAGCAGCCTAGGGACAGGGGTCGGCGAGCAGTACTTC.

The chain links TRBV5-1 to TRBJ2-2; 7 bases line up with TRBD1. This CDR3 is 15 amino acids long. CDR1 and CDR2 (germline): SGHRS, YFSETQ. Trimming removed 4 bases from V and 7 bases from J; junction bases left unmatched: 10. CDR3 protein: CASSGPGQTSGELFF. The CDR3 DNA reads as TGCGCCAGCAGCGGCCCGGGACAGACAAGCGGGGAGCTGTTTTTT.

The chain couples TRBV11-2 to TRBJ1-2; a possible D gene is TRBD1 (5 bases). CDR3 length equals 15 residues. CDR1 is SGHAT and CDR2 is FQNNGV in the germline V gene. Trimming stripped 3 bases from V and 3 bases from J, with 14 bases between. The CDR3 DNA sequence: TGTGCCAGCAGCTTCGCCACTGACAGAGACTATGGCTACACCTTC. Amino acid sequence: CASSFATDRDYGYTF.

The V call is TRBV19, the J call TRBJ2-1; TRBD2 aligns across 13 bases. The germline gives CDR1 LNHDA, CDR2 SQIVND (reference sequence). CDR3 size: 15 residues. V lost 7 bases, J lost 4 bases, and 4 bases stayed unmatched. CDR3 DNA: TGTGCCAGTAAACTAGCGGGGGGGTTATACAATGAGCAGTTCTTC. Translation gives CASKLAGGLYNEQFF. The variable domain in full, completed from reference TRBV19 and TRBJ2-1, reads DGGITQSPKYLFRKEGQNVTLSCEQNLNHDAMYWYRQDPGQGLRLIYYSQIVNDFQKGDIAEGYSVSREKKESFPLTVTSAQKNPTAFYLCASKLAGGLYNEQFFGPGTRLTVL.

The chain recombines TRBV19 with TRBJ1-2, with no clear D. The germline CDR1 and CDR2 sequences are LNHDA and SQIVND (reference sequence). Between the trimmed V and J ends, which lost 2 bases and 0 bases, there was a span of 13 bases. The CDR3 has 16 amino acids. The CDR3 here is CASSISGQVANYGYTF. Here the CDR3 DNA reads TGTGCCAGTAGTATAAGCGGCCAGGTAGCTAACTATGGCTACACCTTC.

The sample holds one count of this clone. The chain carries TRBV2 and TRBJ1-5; 9 bases are a match to TRBD1. Losses at the gene ends were 4 bases for V and 1 base for J; bases not matched to a gene: 2. The length of the CDR3 is 15 residues. Germline V gives CDR1 SNHLY, CDR2 FYNNEI. The CDR3 coding sequence is TGTGCCAGCAGTGGGGACAGGGAGAGCAATCAGCCCCAGCATTTT. Protein product: CASSGDRESNQPQHF.

The V gene is TRBV11-2, the J gene TRBJ2-3; D gene uncertain. The length of the CDR3 is 15 residues. The V gene lost 3 bases and the J gene lost 0 bases, with 10 bases spanning the gap. The germline CDR1 and CDR2 sequences are SGHAT and FQNNGV. CDR3 coding DNA: TGTGCCAGCAGCTTTTTGGGCTTTAGCACAGATACGCAGTATTTT. Residues: CASSFLGFSTDTQYF.

The V and J genes are TRBV6-5 and TRBJ2-7; 8 bases map to TRBD1. Germline values: CDR1 MNHEY, CDR2 SVGAGI. The V segment lost 6 bases and the J segment 6 bases; nucleotides outside the gene matches: 7. The CDR3 runs to 13 residues. The CDR3 DNA follows: TGTGCCAGCAGCCCGACAGGGGCGGGCGAGCAGTACTTC. Protein sequence: CASSPTGAGEQYF.

A note on this clone: One end of the junction does not line up with germline, which may come from a read error. The chain links TRBV15 to TRBJ2-2; tentatively, D is TRBD1 (5 bases). The CDR3 covers 16 residues. Germline CDR1 LNHNV, CDR2 YYDKDF (reference sequence). The CDR3 bases are TGTGCCACCAGCGGAGACAGAGGAACGAACACCGGGGAGCTGTTTTTT. It translates to CATSGDRGTNTGELFF.

The CDR3 DNA reads as TGCAGTGCTAGTGGTCGGACAGCCTACAATGAGCAGTTCTTC. Amino acids: CSASGRTAYNEQFF. The V call is TRBV20-1, the J call TRBJ2-1; the D gene is possibly TRBD1 (6 bases). Germline V lookup: CDR1 DFQATT, CDR2 SNEGSKA (reference sequence). The CDR3 runs 14 residues. V dropped 3 bases and J dropped 2 bases, with 11 bases sitting between them.

The chain uses TRBV7-9 and TRBJ1-5, with a tentative D call TRBD1 (5 bases). CDR3 length equals 13 residues. V was pared by 4 bases and J by 8 bases, with 12 bases between. Per the germline V gene, CDR1 is SEHNR and CDR2 is FQNEAQ (reference sequence). The CDR3 coding sequence is TGTGCCAGCAGCTCGGGGGGATTTGAGCCCCAGCATTTT. Translation gives CASSSGGFEPQHF.

This chain links TRBV4-1 with TRBJ1-3; possibly TRBD1 for D (6 bases). The CDR3 sequence is 16 residues long. Germline values: CDR1 MGHRA, CDR2 YSYEKL. With 3 bases removed from V and 2 bases from J, the gap between germline ends came to 14 bases. The CDR3 reads CASSQGGGMAGNTIYF. As DNA, the CDR3 is TGCGCCAGCAGCCAGGGAGGGGGTATGGCTGGAAACACCATATATTTT.

This chain joins TRBV7-6 and TRBJ2-7, with 9 positions matching TRBD1. V shed 5 bases, J shed 2 bases, and the junction held 16 bases outside the gene matches. The CDR3 extends over 18 amino acids. Germline loops: CDR1 SGHVS, CDR2 FNYEAQ. The CDR3 here is CASSLSPPGRQGAYEQYF. The CDR3 nucleotides read TGTGCCAGCAGCCTAAGTCCGCCCGGAAGACAGGGGGCCTACGAGCAGTACTTC.

The chain recombines TRBV27 with TRBJ1-2; no firm D call. The CDR3 has 14 residues. Germline-derived CDR1 and CDR2 are MNHEY and SMNVEV (reference sequence). Trimming removed 5 bases at V and 2 bases at J, with 12 bases between. CDR3 DNA: TGTGCCAGCAGTCCTTCGGGAGGGAACTATGGCTACACCTTC. It translates to CASSPSGGNYGYTF.

This clone was counted once. The chain uses TRBV4-1 and TRBJ2-1; TRBD1 might be the D (5 bases). Per the germline V gene, CDR1 is MGHRA and CDR2 is YSYEKL. The V gene lost 6 bases and the J gene lost 7 bases, with 19 bases spanning the gap. This CDR3 comprises 15 residues. CDR3 nucleotide sequence: TGCGCCAGCAGGTTCTTAGGGGCCCTTCGGAATGAGCAGTTCTTC. Protein product: CASRFLGALRNEQFF.

The rearrangement joins TRBV18 to TRBJ2-3, with 11 bases aligning to TRBD1. The germline gives CDR1 KGHSH, CDR2 LQKENI. The CDR3 extends over 17 amino acids. V lost 3 bases, J lost 2 bases, and 7 bases stayed unmatched. CDR3 in DNA: TGTGCCAGCTCACCCGTGGACAGGGGGCCTTTCACAGATACGCAGTATTTT. Translating it yields CASSPVDRGPFTDTQYF.

In its sample, this clone was seen once. V is TRBV7-9 and J is TRBJ2-3; a possible D gene is TRBD2 (5 bases). The germline gives CDR1 SEHNR, CDR2 FQNEAQ (reference sequence). The CDR3 totals 15 residues. The germline V and J ends were trimmed by 5 bases and 2 bases, with 14 bases remaining between them. This CDR3 reads CASSPRIAITDTQYF. CDR3 DNA sequence: TGTGCCAGCAGCCCCAGGATAGCGATCACAGATACGCAGTATTTT.

A single count supports this clone. The chain couples TRBV7-6 to TRBJ2-3; 12 positions agree with TRBD2. The CDR3 is 16 residues long. The V segment lost 4 bases and the J segment 2 bases; nucleotides outside the gene matches: 4. Germline V gene data show CDR1 as SGHVS and CDR2 as FNYEAQ. In DNA form, the CDR3 reads TGTGCCAGCAGCTCTCGACTAGCGGGGGACACAGATACGCAGTATTTT. It encodes CASSSRLAGDTDTQYF. Supplemented by reference TRBV7-6 and TRBJ2-3, the full variable domain reads GAGVSQSPRYKVTKRGQDVALRCDPISGHVSLYWYRQALGQGPEFLTYFNYEAQQDKSGLPNDRFSAERPEGSISTLTIQRTEQRDSAMYRCASSSRLAGDTDTQYFGPGTRLTVL.